The clone carrying this TCR beta chain was detected a few times. Its cognate antigen is unknown. This sample was taken from a study of T cell responses to AZD1222 COVID-19 vaccine. Study results and limitations: At baseline, just five to seven AZD1222 recipients tested seropositive. Mostly white British, mostly female donors; authors suggested clonal diversity may be underestimated. Repertoires were obtained only post-peak T cell response.

Profiling relied on immunoSEQ multiplex PCR, and the TCRdb table lists in-frame clones only, not all of them. The sample contains 110,000 to 150,000 clones, approximately 85% of which appear only once. V gave up 4 bases and J gave up 2 bases; unmatched junction bases: 4. The CDR3 totals 15 residues. This sample comprised peripheral blood, obtained on day 0 of AZD1222 vaccination. The sequence came from an adult in good health. The chain couples TRBV5-3 to TRBJ2-7; 12 bases align to TRBD2. TRBV5-3 is an ORF, with its function uncertain. CDR3 nucleotide sequence: TGTGCCAGAAGCCTCCGGACTAGCGGGGCCTACGAGCAGTACTTC. It codes for CARSLRTSGAYEQYF.